Listed below are T cell receptor beta chains from one sample, sequenced in a study of identical twins. TCRdb reprocessed the 5' RACE reads via MiXCR and lists one record per CDR3 protein. There are approximately 1.8 million distinct CDR3 sequences in the sample; about 31% occur only once, and more than 0.25% lies in the top ten. The sample taken for sequencing was cord blood. Every receptor here comes from a newborn girl in good health. The CDR3 runs from the conserved cysteine through the conserved F or W. The order of the fields is J gene, D gene, clone size, V gene, CDR3 protein, CDR3 DNA. The D gene is left open where the match is weak. Size is stated for part of the rows, as once, few or many counts, or as a class when the clone is expanded.

TRBJ2-1	TRBD1	few	TRBV20-1	CSAPTGKGAYNEQFF	TGCAGTGCGCCAACTGGGAAGGGGGCTTACAATGAGCAGTTCTTC
TRBJ1-1	NA	few	TRBV14	CASSQEIRTDEAFF	TGTGCCAGCAGCCAAGAAATCCGGACAGATGAAGCTTTCTTT
TRBJ2-7	NA	NA	TRBV6-1	CASSEFLREKTQYF	TGTGCCAGCAGTGAATTTCTCAGGGAGAAAACCCAGTACTTC
TRBJ1-1	NA	few	TRBV7-8	CASSLVGGADEAFF	TGTGCCAGCAGCTTAGTGGGGGGCGCAGATGAAGCTTTCTTT
TRBJ2-7	NA	NA	TRBV10-3	CAISEVGSGSYEQYF	TGTGCCATCAGTGAGGTAGGTAGCGGATCCTACGAGCAGTACTTC
TRBJ2-7	TRBD2	NA	TRBV6-6	CASSYATSELYEQYF	TGTGCCAGCAGTTACGCGACTAGCGAACTCTACGAGCAGTACTTC
TRBJ2-2	TRBD1	NA	TRBV25-1	CASSAGQGTGELFF	TGTGCCAGCAGTGCGGGACAGGGCACCGGGGAGCTGTTTTTT
TRBJ1-1	NA	NA	TRBV6-1	CASRGRDVFKPNLDTEAFF	TGTGCCAGCAGGGGGCGGGACGTTTTTAAGCCGAACCTGGACACTGAAGCTTTCTTT
TRBJ1-4	NA	NA	TRBV21-1	CASSKGAGGATSEKLFF	TGTGCCAGCAGCAAAGGGGCGGGAGGAGCAACTAGTGAAAAACTGTTTTTT
TRBJ2-1	NA	few	TRBV6-4	CASSAGRFGRPHNEQFF	TGTGCCAGCAGTGCCGGGCGTTTCGGGAGACCCCACAATGAGCAGTTCTTC
TRBJ1-6	NA	NA	TRBV6-6	CASGGSPLHF	TGTGCCAGCGGGGGATCACCCCTCCACTTT
TRBJ1-5	TRBD1	NA	TRBV6-1	CATTGGTYSNQPQHF	TGTGCCACGACAGGGGGAACATATAGCAATCAGCCCCAGCATTTT
TRBJ1-5	NA	few	TRBV20-1	CSTQRWGGSNQPQHF	TGCAGTACCCAACGATGGGGTGGTAGCAATCAGCCGCAGCATTTT
TRBJ2-1	TRBD2	NA	TRBV20-1	CSPPAGLPYNEQFF	TGCAGCCCTCCGGCGGGACTACCCTACAATGAGCAGTTCTTC
TRBJ1-2	NA	few	TRBV27	CASSFTQGFNYGYTF	TGTGCCAGCAGTTTTACACAGGGATTTAACTATGGCTACACCTTC
TRBJ2-1	TRBD2	few	TRBV20-1	CSARTQREGNEQFF	TGCAGTGCTAGAACGCAGCGGGAGGGCAATGAGCAGTTCTTC
TRBJ2-1	TRBD2	NA	TRBV20-1	CSGLAHSYNEQFF	TGCAGTGGACTAGCACATTCCTACAATGAGCAGTTCTTC
TRBJ2-1	TRBD2	NA	TRBV5-1	CASSLTSGSAAVEQFF	TGCGCCAGCAGCTTGACTAGCGGGAGCGCCGCCGTTGAGCAGTTCTTC
TRBJ2-3	TRBD2	few	TRBV4-1	CASSQGWTSGTDTQYF	TGCGCCAGCAGCCAAGGGTGGACTAGCGGCACAGATACGCAGTATTTC
TRBJ2-1	NA	few	TRBV28	CASSFKVGIAYNEQFF	TGTGCCAGCAGTTTTAAGGTCGGGATAGCTTACAATGAGCAGTTCTTC